This T cell receptor beta chain was identified during a study of spatial heterogeneity in lung cancer. About the study: The donors comprised about 69 untreated early-stage non-small cell lung cancer patients. Any follow-up PBMC samples that were available went on to be sequenced, and the median time to follow-up was around two years after resection.

This clonotype was counted only a few times. Its antigen is unknown. The study tagged each TCR cDNA molecule with a unique molecular identifier. TCRdb processed the 5' RACE reads anew with MiXCR; each CDR3 protein has one entry. Here the sample spans around 110,000 distinct CDR3 sequences, approximately 12% being singletons. General study results and limits: Ubiquitous expanded tumor TCRs were observed in blood more at resection than follow-up.

The CDR3 has 15 amino acids. V gave up 4 bases and J gave up 5 bases; unmatched junction bases: 10. The germline gives CDR1 ENHRY, CDR2 SYGVKD. Time point described: blood at routine non-recurrence follow-up after resection. Sequencing of whole RNA from tumor, nontumor lung or frozen PBMC involved no sorting. This clonotype originated in a male donor with early-stage non-small cell lung cancer. This chain uses TRBV10-3 with TRBJ1-1, with 7 nucleotides matching TRBD1. The material sequenced was PBMCs, taken at follow-up. CDR3 sequence (DNA): TGTGCCATCAGTGGACACCAACAGGGGATGACTGAAGCTTTCTTT. Protein: CAISGHQQGMTEAFF.